This TCR beta chain was found in a study of OX40 agonist ivuxolimab in advanced cancers. Study information: Three patients got partial responses; one had hepatocellular carcinoma and two had cutaneous melanoma. Study observations and caveats: Some nonresponders also had low normalized T-cell clonal expansion.

A word on this clone: Antigen unknown.

CDR3 length: 15 residues. CDR1 is SGDLS and CDR2 is YYNGEE in the germline V gene. V was pared by 1 base and J by 6 bases, with 14 bases between. Sequenced by immunoSEQ multiplex PCR; TCRdb stores in-frame clones only, minus some. Of 61,000 or so clones detected, 80% to 85% appear once; the ten largest clones hold 3% to 4%. The chain uses TRBV9 and TRBJ2-1, with a possible D match to TRBD2 (5 bases). The specimen was CD4+ or CD8+ T cells sorted from blood, collected in a trial of the OX40 agonist ivuxolimab. This receptor was identified in an adult with an advanced solid tumor such as melanoma, head and neck, liver or kidney cancer. The CDR3 bases are TGTGCCAGCAGCGTAACGGACTTCTCGGCCAATGAGCAGTTCTTC. It codes for CASSVTDFSANEQFF.